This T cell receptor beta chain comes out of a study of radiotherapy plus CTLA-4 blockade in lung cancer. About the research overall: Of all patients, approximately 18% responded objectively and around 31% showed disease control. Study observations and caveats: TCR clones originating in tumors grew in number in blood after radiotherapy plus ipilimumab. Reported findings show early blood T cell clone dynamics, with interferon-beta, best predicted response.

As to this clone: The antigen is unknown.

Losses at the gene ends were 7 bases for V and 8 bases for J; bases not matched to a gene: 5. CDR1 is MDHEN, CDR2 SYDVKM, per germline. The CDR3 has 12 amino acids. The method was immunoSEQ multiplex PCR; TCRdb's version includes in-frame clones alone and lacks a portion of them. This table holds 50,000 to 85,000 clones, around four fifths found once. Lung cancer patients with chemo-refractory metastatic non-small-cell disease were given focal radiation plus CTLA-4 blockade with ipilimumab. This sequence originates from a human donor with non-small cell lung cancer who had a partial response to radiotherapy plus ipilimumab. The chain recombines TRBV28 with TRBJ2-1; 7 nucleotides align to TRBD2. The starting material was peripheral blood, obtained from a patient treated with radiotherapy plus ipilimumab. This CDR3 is CASKTSKDEQFF. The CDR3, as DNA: TGTGCCAGCAAGACTAGCAAGGATGAGCAGTTCTTC. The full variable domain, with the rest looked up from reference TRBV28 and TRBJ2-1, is DVKVTQSSRYLVKRTGEKVFLECVQDMDHENMFWYRQDPGLGLRLIYFSYDVKMKEKGDIPEGYSVSREKKERFSLILESASTNQTSMYLCASKTSKDEQFFGPGTRLTVL.